The 5 T cell receptor beta chains below were found in one sample sequenced in a study of prognosis after radiotherapy for stage I lung cancer. Amplicons of TCR beta CDR3 were generated from genomic DNA by two-round multiplex PCR. First-round PCR amplification was performed with primers specific to each TRBV and TRBJ gene. One entry per CDR3 protein results from TCRdb running MiXCR on the multiplex PCR reads. The data show approximately 25,000 distinct CDR3 sequences, about 40% seen once. The source material was PBMCs, sampled before or after stereotactic body radiation therapy (not recorded which). These receptors all stem from a donor aged 50 or older with non-small cell lung cancer.

V gene TRBV24-1 combines with J gene TRBJ2-2; D is undetermined. Germline lookup yields CDR1 KGHDR and CDR2 SFDVKD. This CDR3 is 14 amino acids long. V lost 5 bases to trimming and J lost 8 bases, with 14 bases between them. The CDR3 DNA is TGTGCCACCAGTGTTGGCCAACCTGGGGGGGAGCTGTTTTTT. Amino acids: CATSVGQPGGELFF.

CDR3 in DNA: TGTGCCAGCAGCCAAGGGGCGGGAGTTTTGAATGAGCAGTTCTTC. It yields the protein CASSQGAGVLNEQFF. The chain carries TRBV3-1 and TRBJ2-1; TRBD2 matches 7 bases. The CDR3 consists of 15 residues. The trim removed 1 base at V and 7 bases at J, leaving 7 bases unmatched. The germline gives CDR1 LGHDT, CDR2 YNNKEL (reference sequence).

This clonotype was recorded many times. The J gene is TRBJ2-1, the V gene TRBV15; TRBD2 agrees at 8 bases. The J segment lost 3 bases and the V segment lost 1 base, leaving 2 bases of the junction unmatched. The CDR3 runs to 15 residues. Looked up from germline, CDR1 is LNHNV and CDR2 is YYDKDF (reference sequence). CDR3 sequence: CATSRAGTSYNEQFF. As DNA, the CDR3 is TGTGCCACCAGCAGAGCCGGGACTAGCTACAATGAGCAGTTCTTC.

The chain links TRBV7-6 to TRBJ2-5; 7 bases fit TRBD2. In germline, CDR1 is SGHVS, CDR2 FNYEAQ. V lost 1 base and J lost 5; bases outside the gene matches: 4. This CDR3 is built from 14 residues. Written as DNA, the CDR3 is TGTGCCAGCAGCTTAGTGGCGGGAGACGAGACCCAGTACTTC. As protein: CASSLVAGDETQYF.

This clonotype ranks as medium-sized. The CDR3 DNA is TGCGCCAGCAGCTTGGCGGGACGGGAAACAGATACGCAGTATTTT. Translated, it gives CASSLAGRETDTQYF. The chain employs TRBV5-1 and TRBJ2-3; D possibly matches TRBD1 or TRBD2 (5 bases each). Germline lookup yields CDR1 SGHRS and CDR2 YFSETQ. V was trimmed by 0 bases and J by 3 bases, leaving 11 bases between them. This CDR3 contains 15 residues.